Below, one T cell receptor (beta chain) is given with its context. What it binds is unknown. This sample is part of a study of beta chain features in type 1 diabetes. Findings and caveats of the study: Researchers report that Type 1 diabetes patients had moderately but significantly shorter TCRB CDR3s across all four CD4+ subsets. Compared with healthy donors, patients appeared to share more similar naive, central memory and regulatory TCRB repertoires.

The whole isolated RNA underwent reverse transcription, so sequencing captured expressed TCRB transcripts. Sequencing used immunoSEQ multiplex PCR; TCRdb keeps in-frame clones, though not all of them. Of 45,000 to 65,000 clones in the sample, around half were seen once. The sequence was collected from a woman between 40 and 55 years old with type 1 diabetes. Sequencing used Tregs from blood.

The CDR3 DNA reads TGCAGCGTTACAACAGGCTATGGCTACACCTTC. Translation gives CSVTTGYGYTF. The V gene is TRBV29-1, the J gene TRBJ1-2, with D possibly matching TRBD1 (5 bases). Trimming stripped 5 bases from V and 4 bases from J, with 8 bases between. The CDR3 has 11 residues. Per germline, CDR1 SQVTM and CDR2 ANQGSEA.